The T cell receptor (beta chain) under discussion was sequenced for a study of blood T cell repertoires in COVID-19. Study context: COVID-19 samples from acute and convalescent phases originated in the United States, Italy and Spain. Sample material is recorded as cDNA or gDNA derived from T cells, B-cell-depleted T cells, or PBMCs.

Original handling: How many nucleated cells were present was estimated from reference gene primer amplification. Data came from immunoSEQ multiplex PCR; TCRdb stores just in-frame clones and leaves some out. V, J and clone size reflect that table, while D and trimming were determined from the DNA. This table has approximately 39,000 clones, over 85% appearing once. This clone occurred once. The V end was cut by 1 base, the J end by 7 bases, with 10 bases between. The CDR3 has 13 amino acids. Germline values: CDR1 SGHTA, CDR2 FQGNSA. Sequences were obtained from peripheral blood. The clonotype comes from a human donor with active COVID-19. The donor label of this sample is uncertain. V is TRBV7-2 and J is TRBJ2-5; no firm D call. DNA for the CDR3: TGTGCCAGCAGCTTAGATGCGGTGGGGACCCAGTACTTC. Protein sequence: CASSLDAVGTQYF.